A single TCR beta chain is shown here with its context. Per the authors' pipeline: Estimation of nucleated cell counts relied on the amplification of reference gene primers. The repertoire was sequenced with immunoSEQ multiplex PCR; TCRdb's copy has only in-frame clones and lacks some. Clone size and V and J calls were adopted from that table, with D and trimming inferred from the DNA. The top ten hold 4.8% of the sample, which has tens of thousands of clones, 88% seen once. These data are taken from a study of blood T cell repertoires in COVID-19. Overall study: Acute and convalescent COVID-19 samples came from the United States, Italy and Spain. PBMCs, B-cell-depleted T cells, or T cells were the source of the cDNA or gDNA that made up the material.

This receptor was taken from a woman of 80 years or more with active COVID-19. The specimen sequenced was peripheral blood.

The CDR3 region has the DNA TGTGCCAGCAGCCTGGGGGCTGGGGGTACCCAGTACTTC. This encodes CASSLGAGGTQYF. The chain has TRBV14 and TRBJ2-5; tentative D call: TRBD1 (6 bases). Trimming left V 4 bases short and J 8 bases short, with 14 bases between. The germline gives CDR1 SGHDN, CDR2 FVKESK. CDR3 length: 13 amino acids.